The next 31 T cell receptor beta chains were all read from a single sample in a study of circulating and synovial CD4+ cells in juvenile arthritis. Clones were read by immunoSEQ multiplex PCR, and TCRdb kept only the in-frame ones, dropping some. The sample records around 31,000 clones, 95% being singletons. Sequenced input: CD4+ T cells from blood. All receptors derive from a human donor with juvenile idiopathic arthritis.

The rearrangement uses TRBV6-6 and TRBJ1-1; maybe TRBD1 (5 bases). The CDR3 runs to 12 residues. In germline, CDR1 is MNHNY, CDR2 SVGAGI (reference sequence). V lost 2 bases and J lost 8, with 9 bases in between. CDR3 sequence (DNA): TGTGCCAGCAGTTACGTCCAGGGAGAAGCTTTCTTT. Translating it yields CASSYVQGEAFF.

The chain recombines TRBV6-1 with TRBJ1-2; 9 positions match TRBD1. Germline trimming cut 6 bases from V and 8 bases from J; bases unmatched to any gene: 7. Germline loops: CDR1 MNHNS, CDR2 SASEGT. There are 13 residues in the CDR3. The CDR3 DNA is TGTGCCAGCAGCCTCCGGGACAGGGACGGCTACACCTTC. Translating gives CASSLRDRDGYTF.

This sequence joins TRBV30 and TRBJ1-1, with D perhaps TRBD1 (5 bases). Germline CDR1 GTSNPN, CDR2 SVGIG (reference sequence). The CDR3 has 13 amino acids. V dropped 0 bases and J dropped 6 bases, with 11 bases sitting between them. This CDR3 is CAWSVWGGPEAFF. The DNA of the CDR3 is TGTGCCTGGAGTGTATGGGGGGGACCTGAAGCTTTCTTT.

The chain is built from TRBV21-1 and TRBJ2-7; the D call of TRBD1 is as the table states it, not checked on the DNA. TRBV21-1 is shown as a pseudogene. The CDR3 totals 14 residues. The CDR3 loop reads CASSGNRQGYEQYF. CDR3 nucleotide sequence: TGTGCCAGCAGCGGAAACAGACAGGGCTACGAGCAGTACTTC.

The chain joins TRBV30 to TRBJ2-7; 9 bases are a match to TRBD2. This CDR3 is built from 13 residues. CDR1 GTSNPN and CDR2 SVGIG come from the germline V gene (reference sequence). Trimming took 5 bases from V and 1 from J; bases not matched to a gene: 3. The CDR3 DNA follows: TGTGCCTGGGGCAGCGGGGGGTCCTACGAGCAGTACTTC. This sequence encodes CAWGSGGSYEQYF. Using reference TRBV30 and TRBJ2-7 for the parts outside the CDR3, the full variable domain is SQTIHQWPATLVQPVGSPLSLECTVEGTSNPNLYWYRQAAGRGLQLLFYSVGIGQISSEVPQNLSASRPQDRQFILSSKKLLLSDSGFYLCAWGSGGSYEQYFGPGTRLTVT.

CDR3 sequence (DNA): TGTGCCAGCAGTGACCCTCTAAAAGTTCACAACACTGAAGCTTTCTTT. This encodes CASSDPLKVHNTEAFF. The chain joins TRBV6-4 to TRBJ1-1; unclear D gene. V was pared by 2 bases and J by 2 bases, with 15 bases between. This CDR3 spans 16 amino acids. Germline lookup yields CDR1 MRHNA and CDR2 SNTAGT.

This CDR3 reads CASSLVSGGITDTQYF. The CDR3 bases are TGTGCCAGCAGCTTGGTGAGTGGCGGGATAACAGATACGCAGTATTTT. The J gene is TRBJ2-3, the V gene TRBV5-5; D is perhaps TRBD2 (6 bases). The CDR3 is made up of 16 amino acids. The V end lost 0 bases, the J end lost 3 bases, and 14 bases lay between the germline ends. Germline V gene sequence: CDR1 SGHKS, CDR2 YYEKEE (reference sequence).

This chain uses TRBV5-1 with TRBJ2-7; TRBD2 matches at 9 bases. CDR3 length: 13 residues. After removal of 0 bases from V and 12 bases from J, the junction contained 7 bases not matched to a gene. CDR1 and CDR2 from the germline V gene are SGHRS and YFSETQ. CDR3 region: CASSLGGTSWLYF. CDR3 nucleotide sequence: TGCGCCAGCAGCTTGGGGGGGACTAGCTGGCTGTACTTC.

This clone appeared once. V and J are TRBV9 and TRBJ2-5; maybe TRBD1 (5 bases). V was shortened by 4 bases and J by 1 base, with 17 bases between the two germline ends. Germline loops: CDR1 SGDLS, CDR2 YYNGEE. The CDR3 covers 16 residues. In DNA form, the CDR3 reads TGTGCCAGCAGCTTTGGGGCCCAGCATATCCAAGAGACCCAGTACTTC. Residues: CASSFGAQHIQETQYF.

The sample holds one count of this clone. V and J are TRBV27 and TRBJ2-5; D not certain. Trimming removed 5 bases at V and 5 bases at J, with 15 bases between. Germline-derived CDR1 and CDR2 are MNHEY and SMNVEV (reference sequence). There are 14 residues in the CDR3. In nucleotides, the CDR3 is TGTGCCAGCAGTCCCCAGGTGGTCCCGGAGACCCAGTACTTC. Translated, it gives CASSPQVVPETQYF.

This rearrangement joins TRBV27 to TRBJ2-7; 10 bases map to TRBD2. Germline loops: CDR1 MNHEY, CDR2 SMNVEV (reference sequence). This CDR3 has 16 residues. V gave up 5 bases and J gave up 0 bases; unmatched junction bases: 7. The CDR3 loop reads CASSTPIAGGSYEQYF. As DNA, the CDR3 is TGTGCCAGCAGTACCCCTATAGCGGGAGGCTCCTACGAGCAGTACTTC.

The gene calls are TRBV6-1 and TRBJ1-2; D remains ambiguous. This CDR3 contains 17 residues. The germline CDR1 and CDR2 sequences are MNHNS and SASEGT. The V end lost 1 base, the J end lost 0 bases, and 15 bases lay between the germline ends. The CDR3 region is CASSEVSLKPANYGYTF. In nucleotides, the CDR3 is TGTGCCAGCAGTGAAGTTTCCCTGAAGCCGGCTAACTATGGCTACACCTTC.

The chain carries TRBV4-3 and TRBJ2-1; 9 nucleotides align to TRBD1. With 4 bases clipped from V and 8 bases from J, the junction kept 12 bases outside the gene matches. The CDR3 covers 16 residues. Germline loops: CDR1 LGHNA, CDR2 YSLEER. The CDR3 bases are TGCGCCAGCAGCCCGGAGGGGACAGGGATAGAGGATGAGCAGTTCTTC. This sequence encodes CASSPEGTGIEDEQFF.

V gene TRBV2 combines with J gene TRBJ1-1, with 10 bases identical to TRBD1. Germline CDR1 is SNHLY and CDR2 is FYNNEI. This CDR3 region has 15 residues. Trimming removed 5 bases from V and 2 bases from J; junction bases left unmatched: 5. CDR3 in amino acids: CASSSRTGGNTEAFF. The CDR3 coding sequence is TGTGCCAGCAGTTCCCGGACAGGGGGTAACACTGAAGCTTTCTTT.

The chain is built from TRBV30 and TRBJ1-2; TRBD1 matches 8 bases. CDR1 and CDR2 (germline): GTSNPN, SVGIG (reference sequence). J lost 6 bases, V lost 7 bases, and 13 bases had no gene match. This CDR3 contains 14 residues. The CDR3 here is CASKVRGPTDGYTF. The CDR3 nucleotides are TGTGCCTCGAAAGTCAGGGGGCCGACGGATGGCTACACCTTC.

The V call is TRBV4-3, the J call TRBJ2-2; 8 bases map to TRBD2. Looked up from germline, CDR1 is LGHNA and CDR2 is YSLEER. The CDR3 spans 17 residues. The V and J ends lost 0 bases and 7 bases, in that order; junction bases with no gene match: 10. The CDR3 here is CASSQDLNGGAGGELFF. The CDR3, as DNA: TGCGCCAGCAGCCAAGATTTAAACGGGGGGGCCGGCGGGGAGCTGTTTTTT.

In the case of this clone: This same CDR3 is encoded by further DNA sequences in the sample. The chain is built from TRBV7-2 and TRBJ1-6, with D tentatively TRBD1 (5 bases). Trimming stripped 0 bases from V and 7 bases from J, with 16 bases between. Germline values: CDR1 SGHTA, CDR2 FQGNSA. The CDR3 sequence is 17 residues long. The CDR3 DNA sequence: TGTGCCAGCAGCTTAGCGGGGTGGGGGGGGAACAATTCACCCCTCCACTTT. This gives the protein CASSLAGWGGNNSPLHF. The complete variable domain, with remaining parts taken from reference TRBV7-2 and TRBJ1-6, reads GAGVSQSPSNKVTEKGKDVELRCDPISGHTALYWYRQSLGQGLEFLIYFQGNSAPDKSGLPSDRFSAERTGGSVSTLTIQRTQQEDSAVYLCASSLAGWGGNNSPLHFGNGTRLTVT.

V is TRBV30 and J is TRBJ1-5; D possibly corresponds to TRBD1 (6 bases). The CDR3 is 14 residues long. Trimming cost V 0 bases and J 3 bases, with 9 bases left between them. Germline V gives CDR1 GTSNPN, CDR2 SVGIG (reference sequence). The CDR3 DNA is TGTGCCTGGAGTGTGGGGGGGGCCAATCAGCCCCAGCATTTT. The encoded protein is CAWSVGGANQPQHF.

This clone was picked up one time. The chain couples TRBV15 to TRBJ2-3; 10 nucleotides agree with TRBD2. CDR3 length: 17 amino acids. J lost 2 bases, V lost 1 base, and 6 bases had no gene match. The V gene's germline CDR1 is LNHNV and CDR2 YYDKDF (reference sequence). The CDR3 sequence is CATSRGVAGGPTDTQYF. CDR3 in DNA: TGTGCCACCAGCAGAGGCGTAGCGGGAGGCCCCACAGATACGCAGTATTTT.

Only one count was recorded for this clone. V and J are TRBV6-1 and TRBJ1-4; unclear D gene. Per germline, CDR1 MNHNS and CDR2 SASEGT. The CDR3 contains 13 residues. V shed 0 bases and J shed 11 bases, with 10 bases lying between them. The CDR3 nucleotides are TGTGCCAGCAGTGAAGCGCAGGCGTGGAAACTGTTTTTT. It specifies CASSEAQAWKLFF.

The chain couples TRBV11-2 to TRBJ2-5; the D is unclear. Trimming pared 5 bases from V and 2 bases from J, leaving 6 bases between. This CDR3 has 12 residues. Germline-derived CDR1 and CDR2 are SGHAT and FQNNGV. CDR3 amino acids: CASSRTQETQYF. CDR3 DNA: TGTGCCAGCAGCCGCACTCAAGAGACCCAGTACTTC.

This chain connects TRBV4-1 to TRBJ1-3; D ambiguous. V lost 0 bases and J lost 0, with 9 bases in between. The length of the CDR3 is 16 residues. Germline CDR1 reads MGHRA; CDR2 reads YSYEKL. The CDR3 DNA reads TGCGCCAGCAGCCAAGAAGCCCTCTTCTCTGGAAACACCATATATTTT. It is translated as CASSQEALFSGNTIYF.

V is TRBV14 and J is TRBJ2-3, with a possible D match to TRBD1 (5 bases). The CDR3 is 12 residues long. Germline values: CDR1 SGHDN, CDR2 FVKESK. Trimming took off 2 bases at V and 7 bases at J, with 7 bases between the two ends. The CDR3 sequence: CASSQQGYTQYF. The CDR3 bases are TGTGCCAGCAGCCAACAGGGTTATACGCAGTATTTT.

The CDR3 here is CASSLRGRVYGYTF. Here the CDR3 DNA reads TGTGCCAGCAGCTTAAGAGGGAGGGTCTATGGCTACACCTTC. The chain employs TRBV7-9 and TRBJ1-2; D not resolved. This CDR3 is 14 amino acids long. Trimming took 2 bases from V and 4 from J, leaving 11 bases between them. The germline gives CDR1 SEHNR, CDR2 FQNEAQ (reference sequence).

The genes are TRBV7-2 and TRBJ2-1, with 10 bases identical to TRBD2. Germline trimming cut 5 bases from V and 2 bases from J; bases unmatched to any gene: 0. CDR1 is SGHTA and CDR2 is FQGNSA in the germline V gene. This CDR3 has 14 amino acids. CDR3 in amino acids: CASSTSGTYNEQFF. Here the CDR3 DNA reads TGTGCCAGCAGCACTAGCGGGACCTACAATGAGCAGTTCTTC.

This clone was observed a few times. The chain joins TRBV4-3 to TRBJ1-4; tentative D call: TRBD1 (5 bases). The germline V gene encodes CDR1 LGHNA and CDR2 YSLEER. V was pared by 4 bases and J by 4 bases, with 13 bases between. The CDR3 spans 15 residues. The CDR3 bases are TGCGCCAGCAGCCCCAGTGTGGGGCTTAATGAAAAACTGTTTTTT. Translated, it gives CASSPSVGLNEKLFF.

This sequence joins TRBV27 and TRBJ2-1; 8 bases map to TRBD2. The CDR3 length is 17 residues. Losses at the gene ends were 6 bases for V and 4 bases for J; bases not matched to a gene: 14. Germline lookup yields CDR1 MNHEY and CDR2 SMNVEV (reference sequence). CDR3 loop: CASRPRPAGVLYNEQFF. As DNA, the CDR3 is TGTGCCAGCAGACCACGGCCAGCGGGAGTCTTGTACAATGAGCAGTTCTTC.

DNA of the CDR3: TGTGCCAGCAGCCAAGAAAGTCCGGTACTCTACGAGCAGTACTTC. The encoded protein is CASSQESPVLYEQYF. The V gene is TRBV4-2, the J gene TRBJ2-7; D is unclear. The germline V and J ends were trimmed by 0 bases and 3 bases, with 12 bases remaining between them. Per the germline V gene, CDR1 is LGHNA and CDR2 is YNFKEQ. The CDR3 spans 15 residues.

The chain recombines TRBV14 with TRBJ2-3, with 16 nucleotides matching TRBD2. J lost 1 base, V lost 10 bases, and 11 bases had no gene match. CDR1 is SGHDN, CDR2 FVKESK, per germline. The CDR3 consists of 18 residues. As DNA, the CDR3 is TGTGCCAAAAGAGCCGGGACTAGCGGGGGGGTAGGCACAGATACGCAGTATTTT. Translated: CAKRAGTSGGVGTDTQYF. Using reference TRBV14 and TRBJ2-3 for the parts outside the CDR3, the full variable domain is EAGVTQFPSHSVIEKGQTVTLRCDPISGHDNLYWYRRVMGKEIKFLLHFVKESKQDESGMPNNRFLAERTGGTYSTLKVQPAELEDSGVYFCAKRAGTSGGVGTDTQYFGPGTRLTVL.

This clone was seen once. J is TRBJ2-5 and V is TRBV28; 10 bases are a match to TRBD2. CDR3 length: 15 amino acids. Losses at the gene ends were 3 bases for V and 7 bases for J; bases not matched to a gene: 8. Germline V gene data show CDR1 as MDHEN and CDR2 as SYDVKM. The CDR3 sequence: CASSFQPSGSVTQYF. For the CDR3, the DNA is TGTGCCAGCAGTTTTCAGCCTAGCGGGAGTGTGACCCAGTACTTC.

Details on this clone: A read error may account for a junction end that differs from germline. Other DNA sequences in this specimen translate into the identical CDR3. The J gene is TRBJ1-6, the V gene TRBV6-6, with D possibly matching TRBD1 (6 bases). The CDR3 sequence is 15 residues long. Looked up from germline, CDR1 is MNHNY and CDR2 is SVGAGI (reference sequence). The CDR3 bases are TGTGCCAGCAGTTCCCGGGCAGGGGAAGATTCCCCCCTCCACTTT. It encodes CASSSRAGEDSPLHF.